These T cell receptor beta chains were read from a single sample in a study of PD-1 blockade in classical Hodgkin lymphoma. Sequenced by immunoSEQ multiplex PCR; TCRdb stores in-frame clones only, minus some. Here the sample spans 50,000 or so clones, less than 95% being singletons. The sequencing used peripheral blood mononuclear cells (PBMCs), collected before the second cycle of nivolumab. These TCRs come from a human donor with classical Hodgkin lymphoma. CDR3s include the opening cysteine and the closing phenylalanine or tryptophan. A D gene is named only where the DNA matches it firmly. Rows give clone size only sometimes, using once, few, many, or a class for an expanded clone.

V gene	clone size	J gene	D gene	CDR3 length	CDR3 DNA	CDR3 protein
TRBV2	NA	TRBJ2-7	NA	15	TGTGCCAGCAGCCCCCTTGGACGGGGTATGAACGAGCAGTACTTC	CASSPLGRGMNEQYF
TRBV11-1	once	TRBJ2-7	TRBD1	14	TGTGCCAGCAGCCCGGGACAGTTCTCCTACGAGCAGTACTTC	CASSPGQFSYEQYF
TRBV30	NA	TRBJ2-3	NA	11	TGTGCCTGGAGTGGAGGAGATACGCAGTATTTT	CAWSGGDTQYF
TRBV19	NA	TRBJ1-5	NA	17	TGTGCCAGTAGTATTGCTCTAGGTGGGTCGAGCAATCAGCCCCAGCATTTT	CASSIALGGSSNQPQHF
TRBV7-6	once	TRBJ2-5	NA	14	TGTGCCAGCAAGGGCGGAGGGCCGGAAGAGACCCAGTACTTC	CASKGGGPEETQYF
TRBV2	NA	TRBJ2-7	NA	12	TGTGCCAGCAATCCAGGGGTATCCGAGCAGTACTTC	CASNPGVSEQYF
TRBV27	few	TRBJ2-2	NA	15	TGTGCCAGCAGAAACGGCGACCGCTTCACCGGGGAGCTGTTTTTT	CASRNGDRFTGELFF
TRBV7-6	once	TRBJ2-5	NA	16	TGTGCCAGCAGCCCCCGGCAAGCAGGGACTGGGGAGACCCAGTACTTC	CASSPRQAGTGETQYF
TRBV6-1	NA	TRBJ2-2	NA	15	TGTGCCAGCCCTAAGCGAGAGCCGAACACCGGGGAGCTGTTTTTT	CASPKREPNTGELFF
TRBV6-5	NA	TRBJ2-1	NA	12	TGTGCCAGCAGCCCGGACAGATTTATCCAGTTCTTC	CASSPDRFIQFF
TRBV28	NA	TRBJ2-3	TRBD2	18	TGTGCCAGCAACCTCGGGCTAGCGGGAGCCGTTAGCACAGATACGCAGTATTTT	CASNLGLAGAVSTDTQYF
TRBV28	once	TRBJ2-1	TRBD2	13	TGTGCCAGCACCCGGGGGGGTACCAATGAGCAGTTCTTC	CASTRGGTNEQFF
TRBV7-6	NA	TRBJ2-2	NA	16	TGTGCCAGCAGCTTAGAGGCGGCAGGGGAGACCGGGGAGCTGTTTTTT	CASSLEAAGETGELFF
TRBV6-6	NA	TRBJ1-1	NA	15	TGTGCCAGCACCCACGAAGGACAGCCGAACACTGAAGCTTTCTTT	CASTHEGQPNTEAFF
TRBV7-2	NA	TRBJ2-2	NA	14	TGTGCCTCCAGGGGGAGGGCGAACACCGGGGAGCTGTTTTTT	CASRGRANTGELFF
TRBV11-2	NA	TRBJ2-5	TRBD2	16	TGTGCCAGCAGCGGGACTAGCGGGGGGCTGAAAGAGACCCAGTACTTC	CASSGTSGGLKETQYF
TRBV28	NA	TRBJ1-4	NA	16	TGTGCCAGCAGACACGCAGGGTTCACAACTAATGAAAAACTGTTTTTT	CASRHAGFTTNEKLFF
TRBV19	NA	TRBJ2-2	NA	17	TGTGCCAGTAGTATACTATTTCCGGACATACACACCGGGGAGCTGTTTTTT	CASSILFPDIHTGELFF
TRBV28	once	TRBJ1-2	NA	14	TGTGCCAGCGAGAGATTAACAGGGCACTATGGCTACACCTTC	CASERLTGHYGYTF
TRBV5-4	NA	TRBJ2-5	TRBD1	17	TGTGCCAGCAGCTCGGCGGCAGGGGGCCCCCACAAGGAGACCCAGTACTTC	CASSSAAGGPHKETQYF
TRBV18	NA	TRBJ1-1	NA	14	TGTGCCAGCTCAAGCAGGGCGTGGGACACTGAAGCTTTCTTT	CASSSRAWDTEAFF
TRBV2	NA	TRBJ1-2	NA	13	TGTGCCAGCAGTGCCCGTTCCTCGGATGGCTACACCTTC	CASSARSSDGYTF
TRBV6-1	once	TRBJ1-5	NA	18	TGTGCCAGCAGTGAAGCCATGTCAACTCAGGGATTTGACCAGCCCCAGCATTTT	CASSEAMSTQGFDQPQHF
TRBV29-1	once	TRBJ2-1	TRBD2	19	TGCAGCGTACATTCGACAGGGACTAGCGGGAGCCTTGCCCGATTTGAGCAGTTCTTC	CSVHSTGTSGSLARFEQFF
TRBV12-5	NA	TRBJ1-1	TRBD1	15	TGTGCTAGTGGTTGGGACCGGGACAGGTGGGCTGAAGCTTTCTTT	CASGWDRDRWAEAFF
TRBV5-3	NA	TRBJ1-1	NA	10	TGTGCCAGCAGCCTCGGAAGAGCTTTCTTT	CASSLGRAFF
TRBV2	NA	TRBJ2-3	NA	14	TGTGCCAGCAGTGTCCTGGGGACTGCAGATACGCAGTATTTT	CASSVLGTADTQYF
TRBV4-3	NA	TRBJ2-3	TRBD2	16	TGCGCCAGCAGCCCCTGGACTAGCGGGGGGACAGATACGCAGTATTTT	CASSPWTSGGTDTQYF
TRBV10-3	NA	TRBJ2-6	TRBD1	14	TGTGCCATCACCACAGGGGTTGGGGCCAACGTCCTGACTTTC	CAITTGVGANVLTF
TRBV28	NA	TRBJ2-3	NA	14	TGTGCCAGCAGAGCGGCAGGGGGGGCAGATACGCAGTATTTT	CASRAAGGADTQYF